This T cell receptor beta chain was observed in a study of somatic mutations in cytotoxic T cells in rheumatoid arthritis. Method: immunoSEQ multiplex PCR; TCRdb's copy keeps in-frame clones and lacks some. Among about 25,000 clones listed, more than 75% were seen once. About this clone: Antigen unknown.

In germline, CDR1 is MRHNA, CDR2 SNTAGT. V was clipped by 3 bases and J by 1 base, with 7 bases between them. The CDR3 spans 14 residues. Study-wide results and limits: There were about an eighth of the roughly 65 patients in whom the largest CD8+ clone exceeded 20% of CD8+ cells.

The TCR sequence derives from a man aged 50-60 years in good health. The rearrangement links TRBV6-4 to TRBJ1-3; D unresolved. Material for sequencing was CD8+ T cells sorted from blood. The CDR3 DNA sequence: TGTGCCAGCAGTGAGAGGCTTTCTGGAAACACCATATATTTT. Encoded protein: CASSERLSGNTIYF.